This entry lists 2 T cell receptor beta chains sequenced from one sample in a study of identical twins. TCRdb redid the calling of the 5' RACE reads with MiXCR, one entry per CDR3 protein. Here the sample spans just over 450,000 distinct CDR3 sequences, approximately 14% being singletons. These same records also appear under a second study, on yellow fever vaccine responses in identical twins.

The sequenced sample was CD4+ T cells sorted from blood. These receptors all stem from a woman between 18 and 29 years old in good health.

This chain joins TRBV5-1 and TRBJ1-1; TRBD1 matches 7 bases. V was clipped by 1 base and J by 4 bases; unmatched bases: 4. The CDR3 is 14 residues long. Germline V gene sequence: CDR1 SGHRS, CDR2 YFSETQ. CDR3 sequence (DNA): TGCGCCAGCAGCTTGCAGGGGGGAGGCACTGAAGCTTTCTTT. Amino acids: CASSLQGGGTEAFF.

This rearrangement joins TRBV11-2 to TRBJ2-3; 12 positions agree with TRBD2. CDR1 and CDR2 from the germline V gene are SGHAT and FQNNGV. The J segment lost 4 bases and the V segment lost 4 bases, leaving 12 bases of the junction unmatched. The CDR3 runs to 18 residues. As DNA, the CDR3 is TGTGCCAGCAGCTCCCGAGTCAGTTCTAGCGGGAGGGCAGATACGCAGTATTTT. Its protein is CASSSRVSSSGRADTQYF.